The 25 T cell receptor beta chains listed next were all sequenced from one sample in a study of a mutant IDH1 vaccine in newly diagnosed glioma. Libraries were prepared by immunoSEQ multiplex PCR; TCRdb keeps only in-frame clonotypes and omits some of them. The table includes approximately 50,000 clones, 60% to 85% detected once. Time point meaning: week 47, end of study. Doses comprised 300 ug of mutant IDH1 20-mer peptide each, plus topical imiquimod. These receptors are not linked to any known antigen. Sequenced material: PBMCs, taken from a glioma patient whose treatment included an IDH1 peptide vaccine. These receptors all come from a woman aged 40 to 49 with glioma. Some clones in this sample may be carry-over from other donors' samples.

The rearrangement uses TRBV2 and TRBJ2-2; D remains unclear. Trimming pared 5 bases from V and 3 bases from J, leaving 10 bases between. In germline, CDR1 is SNHLY, CDR2 FYNNEI. The CDR3 sequence is 14 residues long. Written as DNA, the CDR3 is TGTGCCAGCAGTTTACCACAGTACACCGGGGAGCTGTTTTTT. Translation: CASSLPQYTGELFF. The full variable domain, rest sourced from reference TRBV2 and TRBJ2-2, is EPEVTQTPSHQVTQMGQEVILRCVPISNHLYFYWYRQILGQKVEFLVSFYNNEISEKSEIFDDQFSVERPDGSNFTLKIRSTKLEDSAMYFCASSLPQYTGELFFGEGSRLTVL.

This rearrangement joins TRBV29-1 to TRBJ1-1; D might be TRBD1 (6 bases). V dropped 3 bases and J dropped 5 bases, with 13 bases sitting between them. CDR3 length: 13 residues. CDR1 and CDR2 (germline): SQVTM, ANQGSEA. The CDR3 DNA follows: TGCAGCGTTGAGGGGGCAGGGGTAACTGAAGCTTTCTTT. Encoded protein: CSVEGAGVTEAFF. The full variable domain, in which reference TRBV29-1 and TRBJ1-1 provide the parts outside the CDR3, is SAVISQKPSRDICQRGTSLTIQCQVDSQVTMMFWYRQQPGQSLTLIATANQGSEATYESGFVIDKFPISRPNLTFSTLTVSNMSPEDSSIYLCSVEGAGVTEAFFGQGTRLTVV.

A remark on this clone: A read error may produce the germline difference seen at one junction end. The chain uses TRBV9 and TRBJ2-3; 11 nucleotides line up with TRBD2. The CDR3 consists of 15 residues. CDR1 and CDR2 (germline): SGDLS, YYNGEE. The CDR3 protein is CASNVAGGPDGTQYF. The DNA of the CDR3 is TGTGCCAGCAACGTAGCGGGGGGGCCCGACGGTACGCAGTATTTT.

Worth noting for this clone: A read error may produce the germline difference seen at one junction end. The rearrangement joins TRBV7-7 to TRBJ2-2, with D possibly matching TRBD2 (5 bases). CDR1 and CDR2 (germline): SSHAT, FNYEAQ (reference sequence). CDR3 length: 13 residues. CDR3 loop: CASSYRESGELFF. The CDR3 DNA follows: TGTGCTAGCAGCTATAGGGAGTCCGGGGAGCTGTTTTTT.

The chain couples TRBV6-6 to TRBJ1-6, with a possible D match to TRBD1 (5 bases). The CDR3 spans 12 residues. Trimming removed 8 bases at V and 10 bases at J, with 12 bases between. Per germline, CDR1 MNHNY and CDR2 SVGAGI (reference sequence). The CDR3, as DNA: TGTGCCAGCCGACCGGGGCTCTCACCCCTCCACTTT. Its protein product is CASRPGLSPLHF.

The rearrangement uses TRBV7-8 and TRBJ1-2; D call uncertain. Germline V gene data show CDR1 as SGHVS and CDR2 as FQNEAQ. V dropped 4 bases and J dropped 8 bases, with 8 bases sitting between them. CDR3 size: 11 residues. The CDR3 here is CASSSGSGYTF. CDR3 DNA sequence: TGTGCCAGCAGCTCAGGCTCGGGCTACACCTTC.

This chain joins TRBV4-1 and TRBJ2-1, with 9 bases that match TRBD1. V was pared by 7 bases and J by 4 bases, with 5 bases of the junction left unmatched. The CDR3 is 14 amino acids. The germline gives CDR1 MGHRA, CDR2 YSYEKL. The CDR3 nucleotides read TGCGCCAGCACGGGGACAGGGAATTACAATGAGCAGTTCTTC. It encodes CASTGTGNYNEQFF.

This clone turned up a few times. The chain is built from TRBV6-1 and TRBJ1-2, with D hard to call. V gave up 5 bases and J gave up 2 bases, with 9 bases separating them. Germline loops: CDR1 MNHNS, CDR2 SASEGT. The CDR3 sequence is 13 residues long. CDR3 coding DNA: TGTGCCAGCAGTACGACGAAAAACTATGGCTACACCTTC. Translation: CASSTTKNYGYTF.

The chain carries TRBV5-6 and TRBJ1-1; a possible D gene is TRBD1 (6 bases). This CDR3 has 15 residues. V gave up 0 bases and J gave up 2 bases, with 11 bases separating them. Germline CDR1 is SGHDT and CDR2 is YYEEEE. Written as DNA, the CDR3 is TGTGCCAGCAGCTTGGTTCCAGGGGTAAACACTGAAGCTTTCTTT. Translation: CASSLVPGVNTEAFF.

This chain links TRBV9 with TRBJ2-2; D may be TRBD1 (7 bases). CDR3 length: 14 residues. Germline V gene data show CDR1 as SGDLS and CDR2 as YYNGEE. The ends were cut back, 4 bases at V and 5 bases at J, with 12 bases in the middle. CDR3 sequence reads: CASSTGAGTGELFF. In nucleotides, the CDR3 is TGTGCCAGCAGCACAGGGGCGGGAACCGGGGAGCTGTTTTTT.

The genes are TRBV4-3 and TRBJ2-4; TRBD2 matches 13 bases. The CDR3 runs to 19 residues. Looked up from germline, CDR1 is LGHNA and CDR2 is YSLEER. Trimming took 0 bases from V and 1 from J; bases not matched to a gene: 6. The CDR3 DNA sequence: TGCGCCAGCAGCCAAGAATTACTAGCGGGGGGGCGGGCCAAAAACATTCAGTACTTC. Its translation: CASSQELLAGGRAKNIQYF.

This clone occurred once. The V and J genes are TRBV5-5 and TRBJ2-2; unclear D gene. CDR1 is SGHKS and CDR2 is YYEKEE in the germline V gene (reference sequence). The germline V and J ends were trimmed by 1 base and 3 bases, with 4 bases remaining between them. The CDR3 is 13 amino acids. CDR3 sequence (DNA): TGTGCCAGCAGCTTGACAGACACCGGGGAGCTGTTTTTT. This sequence encodes CASSLTDTGELFF.

This clone showed up just once. The chain has TRBV6-6 and TRBJ2-5; 8 bases match TRBD2. Germline V gene data show CDR1 as MNHNY and CDR2 as SVGAGI (reference sequence). The V segment lost 6 bases and the J segment 2 bases; nucleotides outside the gene matches: 11. This CDR3 is built from 16 residues. CDR3 DNA sequence: TGTGCCAGCAGCCGGCCCTTAGCGGGGCCTCAAGAGACCCAGTACTTC. Protein sequence: CASSRPLAGPQETQYF.

This clone was observed a single time. V gene TRBV9 combines with J gene TRBJ1-3; D is ambiguous. The germline V gene encodes CDR1 SGDLS and CDR2 YYNGEE. The CDR3 has 17 amino acids. V was trimmed by 0 bases and J by 3 bases, leaving 16 bases between them. This chain's CDR3 is CASSVEGRERGGNTIYF. The CDR3 DNA reads TGTGCCAGCAGCGTAGAAGGAAGGGAACGAGGTGGAAACACCATATATTTT.

CDR3 amino acids: CASRGTGDEGYTF. The CDR3 DNA reads TGTGCCAGCAGAGGGACAGGGGATGAGGGCTACACCTTC. The chain joins TRBV2 to TRBJ1-2; TRBD1 matches at 10 bases. Unmatched junction bases numbered 6, after V lost 6 bases and J lost 8 bases. The CDR3 length is 13 residues. Germline V gene data show CDR1 as SNHLY and CDR2 as FYNNEI.

The chain uses TRBV5-6 and TRBJ2-7; 7 nucleotides align to TRBD2. The J segment lost 5 bases and the V segment lost 2 bases, leaving 13 bases of the junction unmatched. There are 16 residues in the CDR3. CDR1 is SGHDT and CDR2 is YYEEEE in the germline V gene. CDR3 DNA sequence: TGTGCCAGCAGCTTCGGACTAGGCCCCTTGGCAAACGAGCAGTACTTC. This translates into CASSFGLGPLANEQYF.

The V and J genes are TRBV5-6 and TRBJ2-5; a weak D match, TRBD2 (6 bases). Germline CDR1 is SGHDT and CDR2 is YYEEEE. Trimming removed 4 bases from V and 2 bases from J, with 9 bases in between. This CDR3 has 13 residues. CDR3 bases: TGTGCCAGCAGCGTCGGGGGACAAGAGACCCAGTACTTC. Translation gives CASSVGGQETQYF.

This clone occurred once. The V call is TRBV19, the J call TRBJ1-5; 9 nucleotides line up with TRBD1. Germline V gene sequence: CDR1 LNHDA, CDR2 SQIVND (reference sequence). V gave up 6 bases and J gave up 5 bases; unmatched junction bases: 5. The CDR3 consists of 14 residues. This CDR3 reads CASRSGTGHQPQHF. The DNA for the CDR3 is TGTGCCAGTAGGAGCGGGACAGGGCATCAGCCCCAGCATTTT.

The V gene is TRBV25-1, the J gene TRBJ2-5; a weak D match, TRBD1 (5 bases). The V gene lost 4 bases and the J gene lost 2 bases, with 17 bases spanning the gap. The CDR3 spans 16 residues. Germline V CDR1 and CDR2: MGHDK, SYGVNS. CDR3 nucleotides: TGTGCCAGCAGTGGGCAGGGCCCTAGGGGACAAGAGACCCAGTACTTC. As protein: CASSGQGPRGQETQYF.

The V call is TRBV6-5, the J call TRBJ1-3, with TRBD1 matching 7 bases. V trimming: 2 bases; J trimming: 4 bases; junction bases outside the gene matches: 5. This CDR3 has 15 amino acids. Germline V gene sequence: CDR1 MNHEY, CDR2 SVGAGI. CDR3 loop: CASSYGLGGGNTIYF. CDR3 DNA: TGTGCCAGCAGTTACGGTCTAGGGGGCGGAAACACCATATATTTT.

This clone was counted a single time. The V gene is TRBV7-2, the J gene TRBJ1-1, with TRBD1 matching over 9 bases. The CDR3 runs to 15 residues. V gave up 4 bases and J gave up 5 bases; unmatched junction bases: 8. The germline CDR1 and CDR2 sequences are SGHTA and FQGNSA. Written as DNA, the CDR3 is TGTGCCAGCAGCTCCACAGGGGGCGCTTGGACTGAAGCTTTCTTT. This encodes CASSSTGGAWTEAFF.

J is TRBJ1-5 and V is TRBV10-3; D ambiguous. Germline V lookup: CDR1 ENHRY, CDR2 SYGVKD. V lost 3 bases to trimming and J lost 3 bases, with 6 bases between them. This CDR3 is 13 amino acids long. In nucleotides, the CDR3 is TGTGCCATCAGTGACGGGGTCAATCAGCCCCAGCATTTT. The encoded protein is CAISDGVNQPQHF.

This clone came up a few times. V usage is TRBV19 and J usage is TRBJ1-5; 8 bases are shared with TRBD1. With V trimmed by 6 bases and J by 1 base, 5 bases remained unmatched. CDR3 length: 15 amino acids. CDR1 LNHDA and CDR2 SQIVND come from the germline V gene (reference sequence). The CDR3: CASRIDRGSNQPQHF. In DNA, the CDR3 is TGTGCCAGTAGAATCGACAGGGGAAGCAATCAGCCCCAGCATTTT.

This CDR3 is CAWSGGAPGELFF. CDR3 sequence (DNA): TGTGCCTGGAGCGGGGGGGCCCCCGGGGAGCTGTTTTTT. The chain couples TRBV30 to TRBJ2-2; 8 bases agree with TRBD2. Germline V gives CDR1 GTSNPN, CDR2 SVGIG (reference sequence). V shed 3 bases, J shed 6 bases, and the junction held 3 bases outside the gene matches. The CDR3 consists of 13 residues.

The chain links TRBV6-5 to TRBJ1-2; TRBD1 aligns across 10 bases. J lost 7 bases, V lost 2 bases, and 4 bases had no gene match. This CDR3 is built from 14 residues. The V gene's germline CDR1 is MNHEY and CDR2 SVGAGI. In DNA form, the CDR3 reads TGTGCCAGCAGTTACGTAGGGACAGGGGCTGGCTACACCTTC. It yields the protein CASSYVGTGAGYTF.